The 12 T cell receptor beta chains in this list originate from one sample, sequenced in a study of Graves' ophthalmopathy and Graves' hyperthyroidism. CDR3 regions of TCR beta were amplified from RNA transcripts. Scientists carried out first-round RT-PCR using HTBI primers and then a second-round multiplex PCR. TCRdb analysed the multiplex PCR reads with MiXCR anew, one entry per CDR3 protein. The sample consists of about 550,000 distinct CDR3 sequences, less than 40% of them appearing once. Sequenced sample: peripheral blood or thyroid tissue (not recorded which). Receptor source: an adult man with Graves' hyperthyroidism.

The chain uses TRBV12-3 or TRBV12-4 and TRBJ2-2; D not certain. V gave up 6 bases and J gave up 2 bases, with 10 bases separating them. The CDR3 is made up of 14 amino acids. Here the CDR3 DNA reads TGTGCCAGCAGCCGGAACCTAAACACCGGGGAGCTGTTTTTT. This translates into CASSRNLNTGELFF.

With regard to this clonotype: The conserved final phenylalanine or tryptophan is absent from the CDR3, which likely points to a read error. This chain links TRBV5-4 with TRBJ2-7; D remains ambiguous. Germline loops: CDR1 SGHNT, CDR2 YYREEE (reference sequence). V was pared by 5 bases and J by 3 bases, with 6 bases between. The CDR3 extends over 11 amino acids. CDR3 loop: CASSHDYEQYL. CDR3 nucleotide sequence: TGTGCCAGCAGTCACGACTACGAGCAGTACCTC.

This clonotype was detected many times. The chain uses TRBV7-8 and TRBJ1-3; D is unclear. Germline V gives CDR1 SGHVS, CDR2 FQNEAQ. V was clipped by 5 bases and J by 4 bases, with 6 bases between them. The CDR3 consists of 12 residues. CDR3 protein: CASSLRGNTIYF. DNA of the CDR3: TGTGCCAGCAGCCTCAGGGGAAACACCATATATTTT.

This chain connects TRBV29-1 to TRBJ1-2, with unresolved D. V lost 4 bases to trimming and J lost 4 bases, with 13 bases between them. The CDR3 totals 13 residues. Germline CDR1 is SQVTM and CDR2 is ANQGSEA. The CDR3 reads CSVGGGSSYGYTF. CDR3 bases: TGCAGCGTTGGGGGAGGGAGCTCCTATGGCTACACCTTC.

The table lists this clonotype with a count of one. This sequence joins TRBV15 and TRBJ1-1; 9 positions agree with TRBD1. From germline, CDR1 is LNHNV and CDR2 YYDKDF (reference sequence). Germline trimming cut 4 bases from V and 6 bases from J; bases unmatched to any gene: 9. The CDR3 loop spans 15 amino acids. CDR3 in amino acids: CATSTRDRAFPEAFF. The CDR3 coding sequence is TGTGCCACCAGCACCAGGGACAGGGCTTTCCCTGAAGCTTTCTTT.

This clonotype was recorded at least ten times. V and J are TRBV20-1 and TRBJ2-2, with D unresolved. Germline CDR1 is DFQATT and CDR2 is SNEGSKA (reference sequence). CDR3 size: 13 residues. V dropped 1 base and J dropped 2 bases, with 5 bases sitting between them. CDR3 loop: CSARVRNTGELFF. The CDR3 DNA reads TGCAGTGCTAGAGTTAGAAACACCGGGGAGCTGTTTTTT.

This chain uses TRBV9 with TRBJ2-7; possibly TRBD1 or TRBD2 for D (5 bases each). Per germline, CDR1 SGDLS and CDR2 YYNGEE. V was shortened by 0 bases and J by 2 bases, with 9 bases between the two germline ends. This CDR3 spans 14 amino acids. DNA of the CDR3: TGTGCCAGCAGCGTAGGCGAGGGGACCTACGAGCAGTACTTC. It is translated as CASSVGEGTYEQYF.

This clonotype was picked up many times. The chain is built from TRBV25-1 and TRBJ1-2; D gene uncertain. V dropped 6 bases and J dropped 2 bases, with 13 bases sitting between them. Germline V lookup: CDR1 MGHDK, CDR2 SYGVNS. CDR3 size: 14 residues. The CDR3 reads CASRENGRNYGYTF. The CDR3 bases are TGTGCCAGCAGAGAAAACGGACGGAACTATGGCTACACCTTC.

There are a few counts of this clonotype. CDR3 DNA: TGTGCCAGCAGCTTGGGCGGGACAGGGCACACCGGGGAGCTGTTTTTT. Translating gives CASSLGGTGHTGELFF. The rearrangement links TRBV5-6 to TRBJ2-2; 9 bases agree with TRBD1. CDR3 length equals 16 residues. Per the germline V gene, CDR1 is SGHDT and CDR2 is YYEEEE. V lost 0 bases and J lost 3; bases outside the gene matches: 3. Using reference TRBV5-6 and TRBJ2-2 for the parts outside the CDR3, the full variable domain is DAGVTQSPTHLIKTRGQQVTLRCSPKSGHDTVSWYQQALGQGPQFIFQYYEEEERQRGNFPDRFSGHQFPNYSSELNVNALLLGDSALYLCASSLGGTGHTGELFFGEGSRLTVL.

This chain links TRBV20-1 with TRBJ1-3; D is undetermined. The V end was cut by 0 bases, the J end by 0 bases, with 9 bases between. The germline V gene encodes CDR1 DFQATT and CDR2 SNEGSKA (reference sequence). The length of the CDR3 is 15 residues. CDR3 region: CSARDYHNSGNTIYF. CDR3 nucleotides: TGCAGTGCTAGAGATTATCACAACTCTGGAAACACCATATATTTT.

The chain uses TRBV2 and TRBJ1-4, with TRBD1 identical over 8 bases. The CDR3 spans 14 residues. V was pared by 6 bases and J by 5 bases, with 5 bases of the junction left unmatched. Germline V gives CDR1 SNHLY, CDR2 FYNNEI. The CDR3 here is CASSYPGGNEKLFF. CDR3 sequence (DNA): TGTGCCAGCAGCTACCCAGGGGGCAATGAAAAACTGTTTTTT.

The chain is built from TRBV29-1 and TRBJ2-5; D remains ambiguous. The CDR3 has 10 residues. The V and J ends lost 6 bases and 7 bases respectively, with 9 bases between them. Germline V gene lookup returns CDR1 SQVTM and CDR2 ANQGSEA. CDR3 region: CSVLEGTQYF. The CDR3 DNA sequence: TGCAGCGTCCTCGAAGGGACCCAGTACTTC.